This record covers a single T cell receptor beta chain. The antigen remains undetermined. The data derive from a study of T cell repertoires in cytomegalovirus infection. Turning to the study itself: Public TCR beta signatures provided an indication of both CMV infection and a matching HLA type. Study results and limitations: Predominance within the ex vivo response was attributable to HLA-C-restricted CMV-specific TCR beta clonotypes.

The CDR3 contains 14 residues. With 3 bases clipped from V and 2 bases from J, the junction kept 3 bases outside the gene matches. Germline values: CDR1 MDHEN, CDR2 SYDVKM. A single record per CDR3 protein comes from TCRdb applying MiXCR to the reads. The table has roughly 100,000 distinct CDR3 sequences, about 17% seen once; the top ten hold approximately 7.6%. This rearrangement joins TRBV28 to TRBJ2-7, with TRBD1 matching over 8 bases. The sequenced material came from PBMCs. This TCR was sampled from a human donor in good health (CMV status not recorded). Some clones in this sample may be carry-over from other donors' samples. The CDR3, as DNA: TGTGCCAGCAGTTTCGCGACAGGGGCCTACGAGCAGTACTTC. As protein: CASSFATGAYEQYF.